Described below is a single TCR beta chain sequence and its context. The antigen is unknown. The sample belongs to a study of T cell repertoires in cytomegalovirus infection. V was cut by 5 bases and J by 9 bases, with 16 bases left in between. The CDR3 spans 13 residues. Via MiXCR, TCRdb re-called the reads, giving one row per CDR3 protein. The sample holds roughly 730,000 distinct CDR3 sequences, around 31% seen once. Sequencing was performed on cultured PBMCs, taken from culture after CMV antigen stimulation. This receptor was obtained from a human donor in good health (CMV status not recorded). Some clones in this sample may be carry-over from other donors' samples. The V call is TRBV12-3 or TRBV12-4, the J call TRBJ2-5, with D possibly matching TRBD2 (5 bases). Here the CDR3 DNA reads TGTGCCAGCAGTCCCGTGACGAAGAGGGCCCAGTACTTC. Amino acid sequence: CASSPVTKRAQYF.